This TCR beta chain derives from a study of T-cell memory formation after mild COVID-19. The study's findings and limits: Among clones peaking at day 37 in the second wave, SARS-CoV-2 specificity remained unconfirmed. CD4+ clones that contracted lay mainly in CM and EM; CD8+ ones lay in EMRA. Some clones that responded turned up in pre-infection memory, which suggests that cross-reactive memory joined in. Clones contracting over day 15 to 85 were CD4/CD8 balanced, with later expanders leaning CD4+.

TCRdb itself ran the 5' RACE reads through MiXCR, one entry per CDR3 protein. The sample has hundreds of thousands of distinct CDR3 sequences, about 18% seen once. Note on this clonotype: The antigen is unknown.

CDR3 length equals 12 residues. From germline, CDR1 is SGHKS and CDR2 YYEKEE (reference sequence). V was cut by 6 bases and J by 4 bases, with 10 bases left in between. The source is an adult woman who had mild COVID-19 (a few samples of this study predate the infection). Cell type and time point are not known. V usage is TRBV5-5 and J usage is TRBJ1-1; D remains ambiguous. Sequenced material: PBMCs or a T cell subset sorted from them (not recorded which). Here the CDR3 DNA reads TGTGCCAGCACCTGGGAGTTCACTGAAGCTTTCTTT. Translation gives CASTWEFTEAFF.